The 13 T cell receptor beta chains listed next were all sequenced from one sample in a study of T cell changes during pregnancy in multiple sclerosis. Clones were sequenced by immunoSEQ multiplex PCR, and TCRdb holds only the in-frame ones, with some missing. This sample has 55,000 to 75,000 clones; just over 90% occur once, and the top ten carry more than 1.4%. This specimen was peripheral blood, taken after pregnancy. All receptors derive from a female donor with multiple sclerosis, enrolled in a pregnancy study.

The chain is built from TRBV18 and TRBJ2-5; TRBD2 matches at 13 bases. V shed 2 bases and J 5 bases; nucleotides not matched to a gene: 5. The CDR3 sequence is 16 residues long. The germline V gene has CDR1 KGHSH and CDR2 LQKENI. CDR3 residues: CASSPTSGRAGETQYF. CDR3 sequence (DNA): TGTGCCAGCTCACCAACTAGCGGGAGGGCCGGGGAGACCCAGTACTTC.

The V call is TRBV7-2, the J call TRBJ2-7; D perhaps matches TRBD1 (5 bases). Germline V gives CDR1 SGHTA, CDR2 FQGNSA. The ends were cut back, 4 bases at V and 1 base at J, with 8 bases in the middle. There are 13 residues in the CDR3. CDR3 residues: CASSWGKSYEQYF. DNA of the CDR3: TGTGCCAGCAGCTGGGGCAAATCCTACGAGCAGTACTTC.

The CDR3 DNA follows: TGTGCCAGCAGCCCCCAGAGGGCCCCTACACGTGAGCAGTTCTTC. Translated: CASSPQRAPTREQFF. The chain links TRBV9 to TRBJ2-1, with D possibly matching TRBD2 (5 bases). Deletions cut 4 bases from V and 9 bases from J, with 20 bases between. The germline CDR1 and CDR2 sequences are SGDLS and YYNGEE. CDR3 length equals 15 residues.

This chain links TRBV11-2 with TRBJ2-1; no reliable D call. This CDR3 contains 16 residues. The V and J ends lost 3 bases and 2 bases respectively, with 14 bases between them. CDR1 is SGHAT and CDR2 is FQNNGV in the germline V gene. The CDR3 nucleotides are TGTGCCAGCAGCTTTAGTGTAGAAGCTCCCTACAATGAGCAGTTCTTC. Its translation is CASSFSVEAPYNEQFF.

This clone was seen once. This chain joins TRBV4-1 and TRBJ1-1, with TRBD1 matching 7 bases. The CDR3 is 17 amino acids. Germline CDR1 is MGHRA and CDR2 is YSYEKL. V dropped 4 bases and J dropped 1; count of bases not matched to a gene: 12. DNA of the CDR3: TGCGCCAGCAGCCTCCTTTGGGCAGGGGGGACGAACACTGAAGCTTTCTTT. Translating gives CASSLLWAGGTNTEAFF.

This chain joins TRBV29-1 and TRBJ1-4; unclear D gene. Germline lookup yields CDR1 SQVTM and CDR2 ANQGSEA. The CDR3 extends over 17 amino acids. V lost 0 bases, J lost 0 bases, and 14 bases lay in between. The CDR3 region has the DNA TGCAGCGTTGAAGATCCGCACAGTTCGACAACTAATGAAAAACTGTTTTTT. Translating it yields CSVEDPHSSTTNEKLFF.

The V call is TRBV2, the J call TRBJ2-5; TRBD2 agrees at 14 bases. The V and J ends lost 7 bases and 5 bases, in that order; junction bases with no gene match: 6. The germline gives CDR1 SNHLY, CDR2 FYNNEI. The CDR3 length is 15 residues. The CDR3: CASTRLAGGGETQYF. CDR3 nucleotide sequence: TGTGCCAGCACTAGACTAGCGGGAGGGGGTGAGACCCAGTACTTC. Variable domain in full (rest from reference TRBV2 and TRBJ2-5): EPEVTQTPSHQVTQMGQEVILRCVPISNHLYFYWYRQILGQKVEFLVSFYNNEISEKSEIFDDQFSVERPDGSNFTLKIRSTKLEDSAMYFCASTRLAGGGETQYFGPGTRLLVL.

This chain connects TRBV5-1 to TRBJ2-1, with D perhaps matching TRBD2 (6 bases). The CDR3 consists of 14 residues. V gave up 2 bases and J gave up 5 bases, with 11 bases separating them. Looked up from germline, CDR1 is SGHRS and CDR2 is YFSETQ. Here the CDR3 reads CASSLRGGDNEQFF. DNA of the CDR3: TGCGCCAGCAGCTTAAGGGGCGGGGACAATGAGCAGTTCTTC.

This clone appeared a few times. The chain uses TRBV19 and TRBJ1-2; 8 bases line up with TRBD1. The CDR3 spans 15 residues. V shed 8 bases and J 2 bases; nucleotides not matched to a gene: 10. Germline values: CDR1 LNHDA, CDR2 SQIVND (reference sequence). The CDR3 DNA is TGTGCCAGTGATACAGGGGGTGCATCCAACTATGGCTACACCTTC. Translation gives CASDTGGASNYGYTF.

J is TRBJ2-7 and V is TRBV4-1; 12 bases fit TRBD2. Germline CDR1 reads MGHRA; CDR2 reads YSYEKL. The CDR3 is 16 residues long. With 4 bases clipped from V and 1 base from J, the junction kept 5 bases outside the gene matches. This chain's CDR3 is CASSRETSGRSYEQYF. The CDR3 DNA is TGCGCCAGCAGCCGAGAGACTAGCGGGAGATCCTACGAGCAGTACTTC.

This chain connects TRBV28 to TRBJ1-1; D remains ambiguous. V was pared by 10 bases and J by 3 bases, with 24 bases between. The CDR3 extends over 16 amino acids. Per the germline V gene, CDR1 is MDHEN and CDR2 is SYDVKM. The CDR3 region is CAINGLSAGSDTEAFF. DNA of the CDR3: TGTGCCATCAACGGGTTATCCGCTGGGTCAGACACTGAAGCTTTCTTT.

V gene TRBV6-1 combines with J gene TRBJ2-3, with unresolved D. CDR1 is MNHNS and CDR2 is SASEGT in the germline V gene. The CDR3 spans 16 residues. Trimming stripped 4 bases from V and 2 bases from J, with 16 bases between. DNA for the CDR3: TGTGCCAGCAGTGTACATGTCACCCTTCTCACAGATACGCAGTATTTT. It yields the protein CASSVHVTLLTDTQYF.

The chain is built from TRBV11-2 and TRBJ2-7; a possible D gene is TRBD1 (6 bases). V was pared by 3 bases and J by 1 base, with 13 bases between. Per the germline V gene, CDR1 is SGHAT and CDR2 is FQNNGV. CDR3 length: 15 amino acids. CDR3 nucleotides: TGTGCCAGCAGCTTGAACAGGGAATCGTCCTACGAGCAGTACTTC. The encoded protein is CASSLNRESSYEQYF.